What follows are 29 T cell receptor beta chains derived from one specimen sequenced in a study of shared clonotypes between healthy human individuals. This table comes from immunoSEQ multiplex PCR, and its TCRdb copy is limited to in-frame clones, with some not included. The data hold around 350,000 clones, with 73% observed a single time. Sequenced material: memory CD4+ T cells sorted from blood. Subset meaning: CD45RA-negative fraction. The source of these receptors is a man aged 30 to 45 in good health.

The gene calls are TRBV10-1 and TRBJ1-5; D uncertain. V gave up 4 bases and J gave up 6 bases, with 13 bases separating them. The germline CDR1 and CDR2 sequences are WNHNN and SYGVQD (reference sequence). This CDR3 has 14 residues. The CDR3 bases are TGCGCCAGCAGTGGGAAAGGTACGATTCAGCCCCAGCATTTT. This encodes CASSGKGTIQPQHF.

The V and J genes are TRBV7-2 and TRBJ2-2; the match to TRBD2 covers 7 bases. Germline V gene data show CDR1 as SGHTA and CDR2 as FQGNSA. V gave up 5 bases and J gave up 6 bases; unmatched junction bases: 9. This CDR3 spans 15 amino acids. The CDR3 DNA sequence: TGTGCCAGCAGCCTAAAGACTAGCCTGGCCGGGGAGCTGTTTTTT. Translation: CASSLKTSLAGELFF.

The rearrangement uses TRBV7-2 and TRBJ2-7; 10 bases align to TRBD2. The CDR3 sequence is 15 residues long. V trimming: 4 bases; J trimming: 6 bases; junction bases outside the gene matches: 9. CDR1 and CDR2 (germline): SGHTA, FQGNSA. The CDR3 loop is CASSSGTSARGEQYF. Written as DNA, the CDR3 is TGTGCCAGCAGCTCGGGGACTAGCGCACGGGGCGAGCAGTACTTC.

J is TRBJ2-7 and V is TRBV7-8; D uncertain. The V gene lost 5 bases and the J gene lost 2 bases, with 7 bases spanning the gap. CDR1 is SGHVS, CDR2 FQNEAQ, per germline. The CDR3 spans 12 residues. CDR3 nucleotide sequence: TGTGCCAGCAGCAAGACCCCCTACGAGCAGTACTTC. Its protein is CASSKTPYEQYF.

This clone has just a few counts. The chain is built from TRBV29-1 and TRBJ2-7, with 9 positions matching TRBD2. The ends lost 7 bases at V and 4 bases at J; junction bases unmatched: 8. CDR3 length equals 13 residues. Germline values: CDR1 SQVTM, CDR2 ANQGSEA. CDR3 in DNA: TGCAGCGCTGGGGCTAGCGGGACGTACGAGCAGTACTTC. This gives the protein CSAGASGTYEQYF.

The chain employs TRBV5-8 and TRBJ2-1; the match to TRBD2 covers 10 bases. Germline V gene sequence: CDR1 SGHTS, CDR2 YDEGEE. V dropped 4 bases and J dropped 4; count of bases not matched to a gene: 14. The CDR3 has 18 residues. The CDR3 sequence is CASSAPSASGRIYNEQFF. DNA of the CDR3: TGTGCCAGCAGCGCTCCCTCGGCTAGCGGGAGAATTTACAATGAGCAGTTCTTC.

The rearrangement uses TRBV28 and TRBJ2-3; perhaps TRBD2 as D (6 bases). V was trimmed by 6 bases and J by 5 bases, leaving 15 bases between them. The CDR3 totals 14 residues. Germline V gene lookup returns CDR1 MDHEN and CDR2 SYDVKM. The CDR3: CASSMAGSQDTQYF. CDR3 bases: TGTGCCAGCAGCATGGCGGGGAGTCAAGATACGCAGTATTTT.

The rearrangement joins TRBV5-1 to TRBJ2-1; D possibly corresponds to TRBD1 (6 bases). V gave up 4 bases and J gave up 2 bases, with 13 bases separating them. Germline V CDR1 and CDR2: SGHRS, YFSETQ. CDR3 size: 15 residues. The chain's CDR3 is CASSRTGTTYNEQFF. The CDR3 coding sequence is TGCGCCAGCAGCAGAACCGGGACAACCTACAATGAGCAGTTCTTC.

In DNA, the CDR3 is TGTGCCAGCAGCCCCCGGGTTAGCGAGCAGTACTTC. Translation gives CASSPRVSEQYF. The V call is TRBV7-9, the J call TRBJ2-7, with D unresolved. The V gene lost 5 bases and the J gene lost 6 bases, with 11 bases spanning the gap. CDR1 SEHNR and CDR2 FQNEAQ come from the germline V gene (reference sequence). The CDR3 extends over 12 amino acids.

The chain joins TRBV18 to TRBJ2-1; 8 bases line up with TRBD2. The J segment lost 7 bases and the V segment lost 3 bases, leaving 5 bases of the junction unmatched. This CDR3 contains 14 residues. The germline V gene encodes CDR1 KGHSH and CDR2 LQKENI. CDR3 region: CASSPRTSRNEQFF. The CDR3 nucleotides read TGTGCCAGCTCACCCCGGACTAGCCGGAATGAGCAGTTCTTC.

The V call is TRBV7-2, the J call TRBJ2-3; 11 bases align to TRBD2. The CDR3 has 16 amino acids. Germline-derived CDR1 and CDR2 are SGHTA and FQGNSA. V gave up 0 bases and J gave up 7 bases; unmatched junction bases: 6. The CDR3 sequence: CASSLARLAGKYTQYF. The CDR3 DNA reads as TGTGCCAGCAGCTTAGCGAGACTAGCGGGAAAATATACGCAGTATTTT.

CDR3 region: CATPHYEQYF. CDR3 DNA sequence: TGTGCCACCCCCCACTACGAGCAGTACTTC. J is TRBJ2-7 and V is TRBV6-5; no definite D call. The CDR3 has 10 amino acids. The germline CDR1 and CDR2 sequences are MNHEY and SVGAGI. With 10 bases removed from V and 3 bases from J, the gap between germline ends came to 7 bases.

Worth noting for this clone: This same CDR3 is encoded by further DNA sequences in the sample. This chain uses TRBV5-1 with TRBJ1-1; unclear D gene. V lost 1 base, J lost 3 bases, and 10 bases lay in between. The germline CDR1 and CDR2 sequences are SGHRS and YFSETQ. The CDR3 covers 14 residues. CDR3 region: CASSLRSEDTEAFF. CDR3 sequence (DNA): TGCGCCAGCAGCTTGAGGTCAGAGGACACTGAAGCTTTCTTT.

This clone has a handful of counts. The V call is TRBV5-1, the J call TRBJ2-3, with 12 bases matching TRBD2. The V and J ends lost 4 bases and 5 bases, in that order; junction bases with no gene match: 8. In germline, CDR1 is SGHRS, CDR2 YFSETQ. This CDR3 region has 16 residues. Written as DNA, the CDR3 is TGCGCCAGCAGCCTTGGACTAGCGGGGAAAGGAGATACGCAGTATTTT. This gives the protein CASSLGLAGKGDTQYF.

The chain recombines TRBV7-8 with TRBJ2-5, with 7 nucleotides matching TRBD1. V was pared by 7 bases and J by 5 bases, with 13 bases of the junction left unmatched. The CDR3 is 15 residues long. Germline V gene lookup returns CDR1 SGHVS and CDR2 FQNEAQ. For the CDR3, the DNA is TGTGCCAGCACCACGCGGTGGGACAGTCGGGAGACCCAGTACTTC. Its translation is CASTTRWDSRETQYF.

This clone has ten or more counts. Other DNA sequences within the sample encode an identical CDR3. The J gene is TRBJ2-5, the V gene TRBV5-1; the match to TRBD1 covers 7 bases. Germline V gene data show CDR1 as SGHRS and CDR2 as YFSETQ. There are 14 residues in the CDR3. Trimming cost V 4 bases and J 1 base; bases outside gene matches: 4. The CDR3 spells CASSRGTAQETQYF. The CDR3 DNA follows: TGCGCCAGCAGCCGTGGGACAGCCCAAGAGACCCAGTACTTC.

In nucleotides, the CDR3 is TGTGCCAGCAGCTTAGAATCGGGACAAATCAATGGCTACACCTTC. It specifies CASSLESGQINGYTF. The rearrangement uses TRBV11-2 and TRBJ1-2, with a tentative D call TRBD1 (6 bases). The CDR3 has 15 amino acids. Trimming removed 0 bases from V and 6 bases from J, with 14 bases in between. From germline, CDR1 is SGHAT and CDR2 FQNNGV.

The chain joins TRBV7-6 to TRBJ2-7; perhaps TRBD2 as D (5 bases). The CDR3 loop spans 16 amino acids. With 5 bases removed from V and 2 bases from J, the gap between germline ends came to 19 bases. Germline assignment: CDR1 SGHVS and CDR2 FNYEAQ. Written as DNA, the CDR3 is TGTGCCAGCAGCCCCCTTGGTGAGGGTCGACCCTACGAGCAGTACTTC. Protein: CASSPLGEGRPYEQYF.

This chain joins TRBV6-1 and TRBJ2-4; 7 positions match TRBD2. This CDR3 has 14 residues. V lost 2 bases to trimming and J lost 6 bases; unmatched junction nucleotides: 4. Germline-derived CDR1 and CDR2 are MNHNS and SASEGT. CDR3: CASSESWGGNIQYF. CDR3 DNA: TGTGCCAGCAGTGAAAGTTGGGGGGGAAACATTCAGTACTTC.

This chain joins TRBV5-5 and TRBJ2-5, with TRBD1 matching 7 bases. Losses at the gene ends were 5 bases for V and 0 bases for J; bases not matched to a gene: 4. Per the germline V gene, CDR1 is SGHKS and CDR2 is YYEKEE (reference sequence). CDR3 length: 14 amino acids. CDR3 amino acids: CASRQGLYQETQYF. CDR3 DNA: TGTGCCAGCAGACAGGGGTTGTACCAAGAGACCCAGTACTTC.

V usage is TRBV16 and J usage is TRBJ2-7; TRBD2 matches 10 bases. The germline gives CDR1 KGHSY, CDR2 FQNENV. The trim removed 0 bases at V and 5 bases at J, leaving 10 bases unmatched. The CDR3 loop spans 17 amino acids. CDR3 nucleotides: TGTGCCAGCAGCCAATCCCCCCGGCTAGCGGGAGCCAACGAGCAGTACTTC. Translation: CASSQSPRLAGANEQYF. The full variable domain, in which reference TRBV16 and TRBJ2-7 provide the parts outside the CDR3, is GEEVAQTPKHLVRGEGQKAKLYCAPIKGHSYVFWYQQVLKNEFKFLISFQNENVFDETGMPKERFSAKCLPNSPCSLEIQATKLEDSAVYFCASSQSPRLAGANEQYFGPGTRLTVT.

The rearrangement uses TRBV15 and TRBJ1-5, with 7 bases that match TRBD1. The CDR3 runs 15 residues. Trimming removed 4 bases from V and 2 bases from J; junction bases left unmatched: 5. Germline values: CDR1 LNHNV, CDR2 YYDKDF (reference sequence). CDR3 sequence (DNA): TGTGCCACCAGCATTTCCGGGACAGGCAATCAGCCCCAGCATTTT. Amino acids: CATSISGTGNQPQHF.

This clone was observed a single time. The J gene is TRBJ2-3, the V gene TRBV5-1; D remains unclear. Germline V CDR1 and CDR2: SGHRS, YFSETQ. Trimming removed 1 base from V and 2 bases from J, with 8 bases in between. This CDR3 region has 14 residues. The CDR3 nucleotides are TGCGCCAGCAGCTTGAACCAGTACACAGATACGCAGTATTTT. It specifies CASSLNQYTDTQYF.

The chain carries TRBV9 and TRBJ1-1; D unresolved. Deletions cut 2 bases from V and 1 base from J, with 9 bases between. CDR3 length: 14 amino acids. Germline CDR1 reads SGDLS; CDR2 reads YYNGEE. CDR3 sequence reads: CASSVRTSNTEAFF. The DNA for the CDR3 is TGTGCCAGCAGCGTCAGGACCTCGAACACTGAAGCTTTCTTT. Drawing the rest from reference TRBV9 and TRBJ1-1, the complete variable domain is DSGVTQTPKHLITATGQRVTLRCSPRSGDLSVYWYQQSLDQGLQFLIQYYNGEERAKGNILERFSAQQFPDLHSELNLSSLELGDSALYFCASSVRTSNTEAFFGQGTRLTVV.

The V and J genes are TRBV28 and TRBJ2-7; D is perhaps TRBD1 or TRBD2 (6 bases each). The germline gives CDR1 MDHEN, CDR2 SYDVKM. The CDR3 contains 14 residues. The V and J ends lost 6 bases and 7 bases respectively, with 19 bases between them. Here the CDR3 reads CASREGGTHSEQYF. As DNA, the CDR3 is TGTGCCAGCAGGGAAGGGGGGACCCATTCGGAGCAGTACTTC.

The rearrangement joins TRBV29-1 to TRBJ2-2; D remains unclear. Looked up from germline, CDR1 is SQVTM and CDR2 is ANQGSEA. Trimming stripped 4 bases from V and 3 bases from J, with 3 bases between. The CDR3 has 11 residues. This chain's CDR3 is CSVAHTGELFF. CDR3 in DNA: TGCAGCGTTGCCCACACCGGGGAGCTGTTTTTT.

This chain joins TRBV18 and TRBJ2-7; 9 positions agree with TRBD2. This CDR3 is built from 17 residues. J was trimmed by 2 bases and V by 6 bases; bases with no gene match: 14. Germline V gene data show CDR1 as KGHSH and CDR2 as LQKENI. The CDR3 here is CASSRGALAGTTYEQYF. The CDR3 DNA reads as TGTGCCAGCTCTCGGGGGGCGCTAGCGGGAACGACCTACGAGCAGTACTTC.

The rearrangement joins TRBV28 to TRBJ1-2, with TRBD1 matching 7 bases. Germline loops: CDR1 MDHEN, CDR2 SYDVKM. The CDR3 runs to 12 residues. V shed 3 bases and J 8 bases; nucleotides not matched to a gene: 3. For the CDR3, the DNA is TGTGCCAGCAGTTTGAGGGGGCGAGGCTACACCTTC. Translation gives CASSLRGRGYTF.

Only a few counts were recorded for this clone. Here the CDR3 reads CASSFSTTAGGTDTQYF. The CDR3 DNA sequence: TGCGCCAGCAGCTTCTCTACTACTGCCGGAGGCACAGATACGCAGTATTTT. V gene TRBV5-1 combines with J gene TRBJ2-3; D remains unclear. This CDR3 has 17 residues. The V gene's germline CDR1 is SGHRS and CDR2 YFSETQ. V dropped 2 bases and J dropped 1 base, with 17 bases sitting between them.